The present entry profiles one T cell receptor (beta chain) with its context. Trimming cost V 5 bases and J 5 bases, with 15 bases left between them. The CDR3 loop spans 14 amino acids. The data belong to a study of blood T cells in healthy people across ages. The donors, all healthy, were Caucasians living in Russia, aged roughly 6 to 90. It was with a sample-barcoded 5' primer and a J-beta primer mix that a second PCR of roughly 7 to 11 cycles was run. Every cDNA molecule carried a tag from a template-switch adaptor bearing 12 random nucleotides. TCRdb used MiXCR to reprocess the 5' RACE reads, holding one entry per CDR3 protein. The table shows 850,000 to 1,000,000 distinct CDR3 sequences, with around 54% occurring only once.

Sequencing was carried out using blood. This clonotype originated in an older woman in good health. The rearrangement uses TRBV12-3 or TRBV12-4 and TRBJ2-5, with unresolved D. DNA of the CDR3: TGTGCCAGCAGTCCTACTGGCTTTGACGAGACCCAGTACTTC. It codes for CASSPTGFDETQYF.